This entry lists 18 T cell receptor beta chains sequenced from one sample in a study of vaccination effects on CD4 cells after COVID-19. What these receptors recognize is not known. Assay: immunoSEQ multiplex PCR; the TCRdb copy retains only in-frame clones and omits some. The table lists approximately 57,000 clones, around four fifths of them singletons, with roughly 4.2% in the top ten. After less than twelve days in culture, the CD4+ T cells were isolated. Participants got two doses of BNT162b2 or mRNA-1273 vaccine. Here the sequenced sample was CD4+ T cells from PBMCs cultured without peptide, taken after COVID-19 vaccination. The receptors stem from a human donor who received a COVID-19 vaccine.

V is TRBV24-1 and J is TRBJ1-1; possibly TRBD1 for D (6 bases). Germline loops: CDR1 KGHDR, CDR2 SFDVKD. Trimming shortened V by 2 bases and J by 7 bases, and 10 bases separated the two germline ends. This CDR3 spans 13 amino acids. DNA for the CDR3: TGTGCCACCAGTGATTCATTGACAGGTGAAGCTTTCTTT. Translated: CATSDSLTGEAFF.

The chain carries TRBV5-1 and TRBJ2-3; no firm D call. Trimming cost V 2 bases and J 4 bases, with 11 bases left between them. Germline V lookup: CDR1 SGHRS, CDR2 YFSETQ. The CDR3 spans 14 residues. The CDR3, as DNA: TGCGCCAGCAGCTTCACGGATGCACCAGATACGCAGTATTTT. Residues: CASSFTDAPDTQYF.

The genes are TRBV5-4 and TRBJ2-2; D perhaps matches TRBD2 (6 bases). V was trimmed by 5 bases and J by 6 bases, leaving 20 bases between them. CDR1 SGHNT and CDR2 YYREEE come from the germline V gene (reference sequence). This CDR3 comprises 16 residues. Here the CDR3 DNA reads TGTGCCAGCAGGTCGGAGTGGACTAACACGGCCGGGGAGCTGTTTTTT. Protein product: CASRSEWTNTAGELFF.

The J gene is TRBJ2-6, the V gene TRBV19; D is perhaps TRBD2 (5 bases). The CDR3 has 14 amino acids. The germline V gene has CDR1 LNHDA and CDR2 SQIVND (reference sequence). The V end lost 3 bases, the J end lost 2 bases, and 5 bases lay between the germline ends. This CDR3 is CASSIGTGANVLTF. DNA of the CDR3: TGTGCCAGTAGTATCGGGACTGGGGCCAACGTCCTGACTTTC.

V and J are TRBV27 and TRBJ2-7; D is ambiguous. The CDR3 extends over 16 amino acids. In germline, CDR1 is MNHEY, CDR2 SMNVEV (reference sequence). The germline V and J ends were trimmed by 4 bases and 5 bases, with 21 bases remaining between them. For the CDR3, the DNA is TGTGCCAGCAGTTCCCTGAAGGGCGGTCCTAGGGACGAGCAGTACTTC. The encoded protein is CASSSLKGGPRDEQYF.

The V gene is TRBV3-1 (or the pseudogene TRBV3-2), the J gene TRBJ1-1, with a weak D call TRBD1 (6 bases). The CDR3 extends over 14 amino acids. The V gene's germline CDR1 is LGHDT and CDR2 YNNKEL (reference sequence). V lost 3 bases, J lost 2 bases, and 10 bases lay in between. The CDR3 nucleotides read TGTGCCAGCAGCCAGGGGGGGCCTAACACTGAAGCTTTCTTT. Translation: CASSQGGPNTEAFF.

The CDR3 loop is CASSPLSNTAYSGNTIYF. The CDR3 region has the DNA TGTGCCAGCAGCCCCCTATCGAACACAGCCTACTCTGGAAACACCATATATTTT. V gene TRBV11-2 combines with J gene TRBJ1-3; no definite D call. Germline V gene data show CDR1 as SGHAT and CDR2 as FQNNGV. The CDR3 is 18 residues long. Trimming took 5 bases from V and 0 from J, leaving 20 bases between them.

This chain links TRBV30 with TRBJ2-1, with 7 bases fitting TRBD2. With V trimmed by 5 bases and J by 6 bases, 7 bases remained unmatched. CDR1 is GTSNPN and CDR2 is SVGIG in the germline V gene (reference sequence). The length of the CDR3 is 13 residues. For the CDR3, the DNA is TGTGCCTGGCGGACTAGGGGCCGCAATGAGCAGTTCTTC. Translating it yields CAWRTRGRNEQFF.

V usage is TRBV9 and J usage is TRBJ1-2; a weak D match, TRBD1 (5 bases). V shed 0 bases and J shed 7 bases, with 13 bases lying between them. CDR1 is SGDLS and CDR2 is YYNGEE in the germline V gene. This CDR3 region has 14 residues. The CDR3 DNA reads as TGTGCCAGCAGCGTAGCAAGCAGGGAGGGTGGCTACACCTTC. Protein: CASSVASREGGYTF.

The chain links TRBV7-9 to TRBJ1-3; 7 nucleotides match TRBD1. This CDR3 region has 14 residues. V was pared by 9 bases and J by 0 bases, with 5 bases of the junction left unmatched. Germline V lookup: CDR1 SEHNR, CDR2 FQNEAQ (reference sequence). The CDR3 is CASLGTDSGNTIYF. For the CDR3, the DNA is TGTGCCAGTCTCGGGACAGACTCTGGAAACACCATATATTTT.

CDR3 loop: CAISAAGGYYDEQFF. In DNA form, the CDR3 reads TGTGCCATCAGTGCGGCGGGAGGCTACTATGATGAGCAGTTCTTC. The gene calls are TRBV10-3 and TRBJ2-1; TRBD2 matches 8 bases. Unmatched junction bases numbered 10, after V lost 4 bases and J lost 8 bases. The CDR3 runs to 15 residues. CDR1 and CDR2 from the germline V gene are ENHRY and SYGVKD.

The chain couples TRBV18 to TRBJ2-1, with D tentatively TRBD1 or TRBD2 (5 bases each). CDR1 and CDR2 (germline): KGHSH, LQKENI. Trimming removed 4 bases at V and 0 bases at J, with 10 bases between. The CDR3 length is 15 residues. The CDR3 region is CASSQGRSSYNEQFF. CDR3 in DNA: TGTGCCAGCTCACAGGGACGAAGCTCCTACAATGAGCAGTTCTTC.

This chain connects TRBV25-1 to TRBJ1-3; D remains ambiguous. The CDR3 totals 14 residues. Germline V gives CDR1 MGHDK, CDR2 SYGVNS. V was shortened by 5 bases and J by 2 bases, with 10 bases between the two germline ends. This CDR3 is CASSNDFPGNTIYF. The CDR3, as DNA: TGTGCCAGCAGTAATGATTTCCCTGGAAACACCATATATTTT.

CDR3 nucleotide sequence: TGTGCCAGCTCACCAGCCCTAGCGGGACAAGAGACCCAGTACTTC. Its translation: CASSPALAGQETQYF. The chain has TRBV18 and TRBJ2-5; 9 nucleotides line up with TRBD2. The junction had 3 bases not matched to a gene; V was cut back by 2 bases and J by 2 bases. The CDR3 covers 15 residues. Germline values: CDR1 KGHSH, CDR2 LQKENI.

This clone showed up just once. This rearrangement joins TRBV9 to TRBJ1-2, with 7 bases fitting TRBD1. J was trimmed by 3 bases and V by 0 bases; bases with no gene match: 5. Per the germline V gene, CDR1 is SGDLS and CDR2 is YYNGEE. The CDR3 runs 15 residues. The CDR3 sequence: CASSVDPGTDYGYTF. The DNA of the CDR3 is TGTGCCAGCAGCGTAGATCCTGGGACAGACTATGGCTACACCTTC.

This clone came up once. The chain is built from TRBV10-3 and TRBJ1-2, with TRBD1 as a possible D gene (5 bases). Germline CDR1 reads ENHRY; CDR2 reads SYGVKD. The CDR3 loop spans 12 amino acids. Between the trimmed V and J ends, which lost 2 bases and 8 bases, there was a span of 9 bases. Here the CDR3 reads CAISELEGGYTF. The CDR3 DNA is TGTGCCATCAGTGAGCTCGAGGGGGGCTACACCTTC.

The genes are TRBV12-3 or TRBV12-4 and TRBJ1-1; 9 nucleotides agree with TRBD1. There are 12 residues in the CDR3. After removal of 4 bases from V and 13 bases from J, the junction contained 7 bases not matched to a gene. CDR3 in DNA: TGTGCCAGCAGTTCTCGGACAGGGGCGGTTTTCTTT. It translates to CASSSRTGAVFF.

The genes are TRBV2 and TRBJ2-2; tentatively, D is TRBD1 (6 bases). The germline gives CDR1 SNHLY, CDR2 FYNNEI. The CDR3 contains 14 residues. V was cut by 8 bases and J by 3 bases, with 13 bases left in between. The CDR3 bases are TGTGCCAGCTCCCTAAAGGGGGACACCGGGGAGCTGTTTTTT. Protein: CASSLKGDTGELFF.